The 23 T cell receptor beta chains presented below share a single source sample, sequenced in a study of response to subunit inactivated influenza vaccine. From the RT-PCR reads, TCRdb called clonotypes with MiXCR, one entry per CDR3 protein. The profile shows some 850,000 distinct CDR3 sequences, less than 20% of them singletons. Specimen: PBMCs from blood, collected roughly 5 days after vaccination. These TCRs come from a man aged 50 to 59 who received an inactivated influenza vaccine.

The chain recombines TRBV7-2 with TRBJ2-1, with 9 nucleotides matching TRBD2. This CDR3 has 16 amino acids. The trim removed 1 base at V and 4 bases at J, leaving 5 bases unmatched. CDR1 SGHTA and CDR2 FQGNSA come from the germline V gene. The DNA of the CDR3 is TGTGCCAGCAGCTTAGAGCCTAGCGGGGTTTACAATGAGCAGTTCTTC. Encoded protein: CASSLEPSGVYNEQFF.

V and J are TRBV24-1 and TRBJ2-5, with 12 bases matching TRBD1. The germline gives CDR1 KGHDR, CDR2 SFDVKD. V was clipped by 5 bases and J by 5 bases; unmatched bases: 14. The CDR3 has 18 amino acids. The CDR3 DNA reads TGTGCCACCAGTGGGGGGACAGGGGGCGGTGCGTTTGGGGAGACCCAGTACTTC. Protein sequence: CATSGGTGGGAFGETQYF.

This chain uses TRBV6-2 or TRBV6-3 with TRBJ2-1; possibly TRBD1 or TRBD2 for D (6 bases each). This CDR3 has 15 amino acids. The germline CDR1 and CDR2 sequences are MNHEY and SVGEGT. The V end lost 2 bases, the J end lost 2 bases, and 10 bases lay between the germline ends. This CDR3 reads CASSYTGATYNEQFF. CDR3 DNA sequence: TGTGCCAGCAGTTACACGGGGGCCACCTACAATGAGCAGTTCTTC.

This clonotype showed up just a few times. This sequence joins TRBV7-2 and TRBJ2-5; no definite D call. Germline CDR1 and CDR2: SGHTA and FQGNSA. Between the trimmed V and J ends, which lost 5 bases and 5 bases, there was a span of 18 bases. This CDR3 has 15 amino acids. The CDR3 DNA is TGTGCCAGCAGCCCGGCTAGGAGCGTTGTGGAGACCCAGTACTTC. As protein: CASSPARSVVETQYF.

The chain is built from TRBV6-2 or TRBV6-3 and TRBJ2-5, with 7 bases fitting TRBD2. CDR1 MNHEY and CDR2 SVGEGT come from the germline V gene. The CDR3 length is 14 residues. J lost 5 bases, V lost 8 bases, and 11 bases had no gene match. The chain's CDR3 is CASATHVRGETQYF. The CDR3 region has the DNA TGTGCCAGCGCAACACACGTGCGGGGGGAGACCCAGTACTTC.

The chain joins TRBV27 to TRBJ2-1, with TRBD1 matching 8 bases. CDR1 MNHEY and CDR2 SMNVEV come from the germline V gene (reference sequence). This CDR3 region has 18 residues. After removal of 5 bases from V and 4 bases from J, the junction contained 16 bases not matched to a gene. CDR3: CASSKGPNRGRRYNEQFF. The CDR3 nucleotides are TGTGCCAGCAGTAAGGGCCCTAACAGGGGGAGGAGGTACAATGAGCAGTTCTTC.

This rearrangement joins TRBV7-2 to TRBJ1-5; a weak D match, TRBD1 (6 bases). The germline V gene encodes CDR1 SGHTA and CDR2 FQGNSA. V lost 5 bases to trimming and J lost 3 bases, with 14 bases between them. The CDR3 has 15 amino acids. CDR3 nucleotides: TGTGCCAGCAGCCTTCAGGGGATGGACAATCAGCCCCAGCATTTT. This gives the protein CASSLQGMDNQPQHF. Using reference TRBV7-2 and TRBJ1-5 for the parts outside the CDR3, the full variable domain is GAGVSQSPSNKVTEKGKDVELRCDPISGHTALYWYRQSLGQGLEFLIYFQGNSAPDKSGLPSDRFSAERTGGSVSTLTIQRTQQEDSAVYLCASSLQGMDNQPQHFGDGTRLSIL.

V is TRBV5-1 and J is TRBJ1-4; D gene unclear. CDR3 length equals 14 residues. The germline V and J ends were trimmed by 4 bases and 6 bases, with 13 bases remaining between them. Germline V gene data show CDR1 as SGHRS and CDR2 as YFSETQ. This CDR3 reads CASSPLSTDEKLFF. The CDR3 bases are TGCGCCAGCAGCCCCCTCTCAACAGATGAAAAACTGTTTTTT.

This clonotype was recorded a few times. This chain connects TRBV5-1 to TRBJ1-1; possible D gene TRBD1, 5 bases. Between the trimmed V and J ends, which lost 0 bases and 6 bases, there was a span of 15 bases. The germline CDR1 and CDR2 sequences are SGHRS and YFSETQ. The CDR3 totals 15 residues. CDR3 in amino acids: CASSLDRGARAEAFF. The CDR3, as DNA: TGCGCCAGCAGCTTGGATAGGGGCGCAAGGGCTGAAGCTTTCTTT. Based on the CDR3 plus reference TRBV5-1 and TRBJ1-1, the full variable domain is KAGVTQTPRYLIKTRGQQVTLSCSPISGHRSVSWYQQTPGQGLQFLFEYFSETQRNKGNFPGRFSGRQFSNSRSEMNVSTLELGDSALYLCASSLDRGARAEAFFGQGTRLTVV.

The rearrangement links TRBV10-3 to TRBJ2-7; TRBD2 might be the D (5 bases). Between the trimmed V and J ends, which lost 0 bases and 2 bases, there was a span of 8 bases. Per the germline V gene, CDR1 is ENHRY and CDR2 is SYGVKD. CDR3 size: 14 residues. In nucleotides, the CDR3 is TGTGCCATCAGTGAGTCAAGGGAGACCTACGAGCAGTACTTC. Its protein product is CAISESRETYEQYF.

CDR3 sequence reads: CASSYLPRAGGSYEQYF. CDR3 bases: TGTGCCAGCAGTTATTTGCCCCGGGCAGGGGGCTCCTACGAGCAGTACTTC. The V and J genes are TRBV6-5 and TRBJ2-7, with 7 bases matching TRBD1. The CDR3 runs to 17 residues. Germline V lookup: CDR1 MNHEY, CDR2 SVGAGI. The junction had 11 bases not matched to a gene; V was cut back by 3 bases and J by 0 bases.

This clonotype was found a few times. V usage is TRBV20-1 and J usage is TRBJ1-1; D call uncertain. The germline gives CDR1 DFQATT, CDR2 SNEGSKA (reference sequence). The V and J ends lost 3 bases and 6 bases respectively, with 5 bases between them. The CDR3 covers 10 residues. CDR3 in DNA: TGCAGTGCTAGTTTCCCTGAAGCTTTCTTT. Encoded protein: CSASFPEAFF.

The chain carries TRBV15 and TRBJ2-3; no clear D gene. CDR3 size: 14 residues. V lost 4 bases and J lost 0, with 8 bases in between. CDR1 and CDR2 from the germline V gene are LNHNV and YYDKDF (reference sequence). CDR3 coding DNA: TGTGCCACCAGCATAGACGGTAGCACAGATACGCAGTATTTT. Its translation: CATSIDGSTDTQYF. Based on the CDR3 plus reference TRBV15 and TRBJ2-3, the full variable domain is DAMVIQNPRYQVTQFGKPVTLSCSQTLNHNVMYWYQQKSSQAPKLLFHYYDKDFNNEADTPDNFQSRRPNTSFCFLDIRSPGLGDTAMYLCATSIDGSTDTQYFGPGTRLTVL.

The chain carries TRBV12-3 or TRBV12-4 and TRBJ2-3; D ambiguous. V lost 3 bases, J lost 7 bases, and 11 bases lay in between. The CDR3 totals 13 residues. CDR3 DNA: TGTGCCAGCAGTTTCCGCGGCCCCTATACGCAGTATTTT. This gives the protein CASSFRGPYTQYF.

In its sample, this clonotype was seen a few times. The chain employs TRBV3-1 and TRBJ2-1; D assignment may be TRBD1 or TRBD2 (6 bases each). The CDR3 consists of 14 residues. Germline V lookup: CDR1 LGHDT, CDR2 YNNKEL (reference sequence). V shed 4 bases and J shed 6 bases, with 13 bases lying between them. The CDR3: CASSPGAATNEQFF. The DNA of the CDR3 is TGTGCCAGCAGCCCGGGGGCAGCTACCAATGAGCAGTTCTTC.

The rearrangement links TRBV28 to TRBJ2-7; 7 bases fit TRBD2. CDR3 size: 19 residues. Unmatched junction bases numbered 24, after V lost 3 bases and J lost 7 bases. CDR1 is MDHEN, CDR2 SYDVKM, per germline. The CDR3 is CASSFVAADRDYSALEQYF. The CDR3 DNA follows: TGTGCCAGCAGTTTTGTCGCCGCAGACCGGGACTACTCTGCCTTAGAGCAGTACTTC.

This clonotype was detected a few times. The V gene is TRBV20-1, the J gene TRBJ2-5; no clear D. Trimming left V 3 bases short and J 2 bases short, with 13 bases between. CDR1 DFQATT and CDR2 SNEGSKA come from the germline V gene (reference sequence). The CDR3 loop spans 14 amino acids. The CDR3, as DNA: TGCAGTGCTAGTTCTATTGAAGGACAAGAGACCCAGTACTTC. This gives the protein CSASSIEGQETQYF.

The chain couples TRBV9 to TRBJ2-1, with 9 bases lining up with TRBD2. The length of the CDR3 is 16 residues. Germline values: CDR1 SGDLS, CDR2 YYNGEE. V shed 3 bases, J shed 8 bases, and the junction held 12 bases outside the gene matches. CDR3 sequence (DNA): TGTGCCAGCAGCGCCGCCGGGACTAGCCGAGTCCATGAGCAGTTCTTC. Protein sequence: CASSAAGTSRVHEQFF.

The CDR3 region is CASSTRSGARFF. CDR3 in DNA: TGTGCCAGCAGTACCCGCTCGGGGGCGAGGTTCTTC. The chain carries TRBV12-3 or TRBV12-4 and TRBJ2-1; D might be TRBD1 or TRBD2, each matching 6 bases. V shed 5 bases and J shed 15 bases, with 17 bases lying between them. The length of the CDR3 is 12 residues.

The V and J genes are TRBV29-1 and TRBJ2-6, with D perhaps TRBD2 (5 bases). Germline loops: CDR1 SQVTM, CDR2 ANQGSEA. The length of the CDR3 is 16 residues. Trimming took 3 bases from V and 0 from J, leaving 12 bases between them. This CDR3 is CSVDLLGDSGANVLTF. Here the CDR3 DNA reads TGCAGCGTTGATCTTCTGGGAGACTCTGGGGCCAACGTCCTGACTTTC.

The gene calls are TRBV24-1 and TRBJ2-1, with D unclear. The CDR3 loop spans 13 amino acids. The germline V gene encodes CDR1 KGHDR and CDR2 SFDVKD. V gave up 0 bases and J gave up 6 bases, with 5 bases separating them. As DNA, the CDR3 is TGTGCCACCAGTGATTTGCTCCGCAATGAGCAGTTCTTC. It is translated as CATSDLLRNEQFF.

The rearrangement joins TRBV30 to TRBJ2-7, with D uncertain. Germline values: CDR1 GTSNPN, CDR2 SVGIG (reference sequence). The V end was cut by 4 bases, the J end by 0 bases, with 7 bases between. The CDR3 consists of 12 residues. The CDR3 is CAWKSLSYEQYF. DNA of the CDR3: TGTGCCTGGAAGAGTCTCTCCTACGAGCAGTACTTC.

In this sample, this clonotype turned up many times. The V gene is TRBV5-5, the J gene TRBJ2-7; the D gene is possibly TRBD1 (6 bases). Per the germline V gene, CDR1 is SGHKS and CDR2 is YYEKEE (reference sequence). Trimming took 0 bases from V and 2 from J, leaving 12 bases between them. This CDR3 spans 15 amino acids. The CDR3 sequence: CASSLDTGRPYEQYF. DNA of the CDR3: TGTGCCAGCAGCTTGGATACAGGGAGACCCTACGAGCAGTACTTC.